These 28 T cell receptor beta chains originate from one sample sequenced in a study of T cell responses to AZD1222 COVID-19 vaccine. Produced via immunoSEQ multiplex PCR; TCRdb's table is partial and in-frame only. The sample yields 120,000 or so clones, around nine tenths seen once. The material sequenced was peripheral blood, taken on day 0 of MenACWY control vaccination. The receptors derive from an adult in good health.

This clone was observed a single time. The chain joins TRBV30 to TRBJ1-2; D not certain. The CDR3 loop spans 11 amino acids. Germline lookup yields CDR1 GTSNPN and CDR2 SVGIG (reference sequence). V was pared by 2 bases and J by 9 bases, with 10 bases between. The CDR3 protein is CAWSKRVSYTF. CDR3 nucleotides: TGTGCCTGGAGTAAACGGGTTAGCTACACCTTC. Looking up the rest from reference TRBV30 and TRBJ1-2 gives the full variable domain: SQTIHQWPATLVQPVGSPLSLECTVEGTSNPNLYWYRQAAGRGLQLLFYSVGIGQISSEVPQNLSASRPQDRQFILSSKKLLLSDSGFYLCAWSKRVSYTFGSGTRLTVV.

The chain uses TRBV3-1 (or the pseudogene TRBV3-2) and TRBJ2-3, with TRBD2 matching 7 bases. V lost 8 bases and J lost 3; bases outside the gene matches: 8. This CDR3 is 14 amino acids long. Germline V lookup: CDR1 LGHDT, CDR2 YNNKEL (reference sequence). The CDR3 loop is CASCNGGLTDTQYF. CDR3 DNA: TGTGCCAGCTGCAACGGGGGGTTGACAGATACGCAGTATTTT.

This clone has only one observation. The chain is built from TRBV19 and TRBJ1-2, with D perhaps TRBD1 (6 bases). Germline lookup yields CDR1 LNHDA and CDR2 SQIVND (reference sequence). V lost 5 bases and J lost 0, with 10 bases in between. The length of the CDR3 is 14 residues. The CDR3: CASSFTGTNYGYTF. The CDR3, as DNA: TGTGCCAGTAGTTTTACAGGGACTAACTATGGCTACACCTTC.

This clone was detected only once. The CDR3 DNA is TGTGCCAGCAGTCGGAATGAGCAGTTCTTC. It codes for CASSRNEQFF. The chain is built from TRBV6-6 and TRBJ2-1; no clear D. The ends were cut back, 5 bases at V and 7 bases at J, with 3 bases in the middle. Germline V lookup: CDR1 MNHNY, CDR2 SVGAGI (reference sequence). The CDR3 covers 10 residues.

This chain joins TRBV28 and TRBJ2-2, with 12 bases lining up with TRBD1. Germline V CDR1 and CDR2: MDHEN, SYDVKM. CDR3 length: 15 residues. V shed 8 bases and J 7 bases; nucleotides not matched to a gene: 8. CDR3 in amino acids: CASVPGQGAVGELFF. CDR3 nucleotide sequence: TGTGCCAGCGTTCCGGGACAGGGGGCGGTCGGGGAGCTGTTTTTT.

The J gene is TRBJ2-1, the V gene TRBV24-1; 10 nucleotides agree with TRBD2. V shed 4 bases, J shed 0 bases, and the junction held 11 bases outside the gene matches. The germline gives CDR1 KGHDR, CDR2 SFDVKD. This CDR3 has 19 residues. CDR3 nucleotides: TGTGCCACCAGTGACCATACAGGGGCTAGCGGGAGCTCCTACAATGAGCAGTTCTTC. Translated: CATSDHTGASGSSYNEQFF.

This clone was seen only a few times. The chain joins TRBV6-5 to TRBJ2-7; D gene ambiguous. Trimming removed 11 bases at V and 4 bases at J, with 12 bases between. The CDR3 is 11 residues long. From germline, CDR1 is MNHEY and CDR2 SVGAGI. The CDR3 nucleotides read TGTGCCTATAATTCAGGATACGAGCAGTACTTC. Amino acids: CAYNSGYEQYF.

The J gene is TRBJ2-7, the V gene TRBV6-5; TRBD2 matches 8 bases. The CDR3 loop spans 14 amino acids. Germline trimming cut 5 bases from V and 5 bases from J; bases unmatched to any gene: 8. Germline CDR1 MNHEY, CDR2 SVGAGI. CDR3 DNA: TGTGCCAGCAGTCCGCTTGGACTAGCCCACGAGCAGTACTTC. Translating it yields CASSPLGLAHEQYF.

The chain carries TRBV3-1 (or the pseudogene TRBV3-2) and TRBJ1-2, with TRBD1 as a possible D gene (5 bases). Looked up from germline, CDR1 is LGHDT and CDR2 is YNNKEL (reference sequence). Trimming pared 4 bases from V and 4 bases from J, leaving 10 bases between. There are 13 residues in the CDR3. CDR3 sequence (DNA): TGTGCCAGCAGCCCACGACAGACCTATGGCTACACCTTC. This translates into CASSPRQTYGYTF.

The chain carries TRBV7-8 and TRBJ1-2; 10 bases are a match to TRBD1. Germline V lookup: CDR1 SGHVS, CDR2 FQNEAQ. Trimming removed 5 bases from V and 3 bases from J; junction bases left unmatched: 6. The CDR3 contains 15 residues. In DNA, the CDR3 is TGTGCCAGCAGCAGCTGGGACAGGGGACACTATGGCTACACCTTC. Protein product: CASSSWDRGHYGYTF.

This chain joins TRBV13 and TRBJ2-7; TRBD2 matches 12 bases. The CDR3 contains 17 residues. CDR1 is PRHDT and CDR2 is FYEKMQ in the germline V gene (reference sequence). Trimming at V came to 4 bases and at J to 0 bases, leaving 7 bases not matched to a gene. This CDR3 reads CASSSISTSGGSYEQYF. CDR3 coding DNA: TGTGCCAGCAGCTCAATATCGACTAGCGGGGGCTCCTACGAGCAGTACTTC. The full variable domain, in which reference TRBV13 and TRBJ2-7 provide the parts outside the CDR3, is AAGVIQSPRHLIKEKRETATLKCYPIPRHDTVYWYQQGPGQDPQFLISFYEKMQSDKGSIPDRFSAQQFSDYHSELNMSSLELGDSALYFCASSSISTSGGSYEQYFGPGTRLTVT.

Here the CDR3 DNA reads TGTGCCACCGCGACATTCACCGGGGAGCTGTTTTTT. Its protein is CATATFTGELFF. The J gene is TRBJ2-2, the V gene TRBV24-1, with D unclear. V was shortened by 9 bases and J by 4 bases, with 8 bases between the two germline ends. Germline lookup yields CDR1 KGHDR and CDR2 SFDVKD. The CDR3 has 12 amino acids.

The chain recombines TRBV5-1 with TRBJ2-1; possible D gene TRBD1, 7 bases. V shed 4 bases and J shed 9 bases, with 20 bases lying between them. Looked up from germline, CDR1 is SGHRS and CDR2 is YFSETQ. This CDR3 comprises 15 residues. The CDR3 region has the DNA TGCGCCAGCAGCCGCAGGGGGGACCCCAACACTGAGCAGTTCTTC. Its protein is CASSRRGDPNTEQFF.

This chain's CDR3 is CASSLMGIQETQYF. The CDR3 nucleotides read TGCGCCAGCAGCTTGATGGGGATACAAGAGACCCAGTACTTC. The V call is TRBV5-1, the J call TRBJ2-5; no clear D. The CDR3 is 14 amino acids. Per germline, CDR1 SGHRS and CDR2 YFSETQ. Deletions cut 1 base from V and 2 bases from J, with 9 bases between.

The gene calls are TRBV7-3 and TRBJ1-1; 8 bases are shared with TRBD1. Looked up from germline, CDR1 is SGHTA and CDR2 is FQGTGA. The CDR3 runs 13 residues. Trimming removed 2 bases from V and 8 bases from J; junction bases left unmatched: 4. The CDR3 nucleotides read TGTGCCAGCAGCTTAGGGACAGGAGTAGAAGCTTTCTTT. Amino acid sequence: CASSLGTGVEAFF.

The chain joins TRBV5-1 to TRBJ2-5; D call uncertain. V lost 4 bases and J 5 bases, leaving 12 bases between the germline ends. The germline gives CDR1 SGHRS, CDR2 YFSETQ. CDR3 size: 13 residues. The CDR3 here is CASSRSLDETQYF. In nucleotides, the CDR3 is TGCGCCAGCAGCCGGAGTCTAGACGAGACCCAGTACTTC.

The CDR3 here is CASSPSSGPSYNEQFF. The CDR3 coding sequence is TGTGCCAGCAGCCCATCCAGCGGGCCCTCCTACAATGAGCAGTTCTTC. The chain couples TRBV9 to TRBJ2-1, with D perhaps TRBD2 (6 bases). This CDR3 spans 16 amino acids. CDR1 and CDR2 (germline): SGDLS, YYNGEE. V lost 4 bases, J lost 0 bases, and 14 bases lay in between.

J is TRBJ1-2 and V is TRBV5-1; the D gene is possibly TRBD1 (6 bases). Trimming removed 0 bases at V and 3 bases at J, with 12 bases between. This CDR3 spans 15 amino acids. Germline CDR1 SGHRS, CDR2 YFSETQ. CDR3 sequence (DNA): TGCGCCAGCAGCTTGGGGTCAGGGGTCGACTATGGCTACACCTTC. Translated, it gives CASSLGSGVDYGYTF.

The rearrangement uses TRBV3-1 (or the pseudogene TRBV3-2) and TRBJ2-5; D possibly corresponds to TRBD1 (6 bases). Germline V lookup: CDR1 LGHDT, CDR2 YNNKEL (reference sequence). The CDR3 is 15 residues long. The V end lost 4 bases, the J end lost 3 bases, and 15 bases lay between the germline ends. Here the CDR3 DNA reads TGTGCCAGCAGCCTATGGGACACAGCTAAAGAGACCCAGTACTTC. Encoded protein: CASSLWDTAKETQYF.

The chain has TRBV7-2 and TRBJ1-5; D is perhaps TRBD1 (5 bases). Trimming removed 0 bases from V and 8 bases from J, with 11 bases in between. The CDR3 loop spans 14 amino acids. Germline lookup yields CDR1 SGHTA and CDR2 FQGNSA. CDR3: CASSLAAGLKPQHF. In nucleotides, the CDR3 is TGTGCCAGCAGCTTAGCGGCAGGGTTGAAGCCCCAGCATTTT.

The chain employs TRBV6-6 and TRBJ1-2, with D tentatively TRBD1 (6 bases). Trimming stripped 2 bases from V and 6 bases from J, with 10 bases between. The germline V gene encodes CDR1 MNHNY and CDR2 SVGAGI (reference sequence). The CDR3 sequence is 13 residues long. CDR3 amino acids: CASSYGGRDGYTF. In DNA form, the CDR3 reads TGTGCCAGCAGTTACGGGGGCAGAGATGGCTACACCTTC.

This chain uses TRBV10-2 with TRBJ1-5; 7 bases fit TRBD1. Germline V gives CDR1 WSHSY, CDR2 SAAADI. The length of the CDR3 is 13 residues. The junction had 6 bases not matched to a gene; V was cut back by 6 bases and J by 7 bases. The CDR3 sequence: CASSPGQAQPQHF. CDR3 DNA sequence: TGCGCCAGCAGCCCTGGACAGGCCCAGCCCCAGCATTTT.

CDR3 sequence (DNA): TGCAGCGTTAACGGTCGGGCTAGCGGGATCCACAATGAGCAGTTCTTC. Its protein product is CSVNGRASGIHNEQFF. The gene calls are TRBV29-1 and TRBJ2-1, with 9 bases fitting TRBD2. The trim removed 5 bases at V and 5 bases at J, leaving 13 bases unmatched. The CDR3 runs to 16 residues. Per the germline V gene, CDR1 is SQVTM and CDR2 is ANQGSEA.

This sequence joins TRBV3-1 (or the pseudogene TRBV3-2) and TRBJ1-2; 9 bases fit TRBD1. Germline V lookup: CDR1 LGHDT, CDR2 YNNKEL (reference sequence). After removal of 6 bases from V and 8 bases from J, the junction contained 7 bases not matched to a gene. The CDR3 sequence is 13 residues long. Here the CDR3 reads CASSYGGTGGYTF. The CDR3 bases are TGTGCCAGCAGTTATGGGGGGACAGGGGGCTACACCTTC.

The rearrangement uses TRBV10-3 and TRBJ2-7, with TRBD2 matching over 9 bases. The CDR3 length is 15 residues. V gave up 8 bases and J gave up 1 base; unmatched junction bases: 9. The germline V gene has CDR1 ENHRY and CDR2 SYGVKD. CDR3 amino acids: CAIAKVAGGSYEQYF. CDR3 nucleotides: TGTGCCATCGCGAAGGTTGCGGGAGGGTCCTACGAGCAGTACTTC.

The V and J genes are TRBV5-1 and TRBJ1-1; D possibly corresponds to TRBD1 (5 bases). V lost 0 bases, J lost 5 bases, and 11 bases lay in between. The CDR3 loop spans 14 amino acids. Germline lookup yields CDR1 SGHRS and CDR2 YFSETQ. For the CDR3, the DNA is TGCGCCAGCAGCTTGGAGGCGACAGTTACTGAAGCTTTCTTT. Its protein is CASSLEATVTEAFF.

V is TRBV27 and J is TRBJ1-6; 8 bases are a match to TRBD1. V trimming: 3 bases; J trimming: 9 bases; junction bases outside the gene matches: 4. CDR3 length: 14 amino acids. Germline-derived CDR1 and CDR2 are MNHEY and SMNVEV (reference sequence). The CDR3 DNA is TGTGCCAGCAGTTTTCGGACAGGGCGTTCACCCCTCCACTTT. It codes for CASSFRTGRSPLHF.

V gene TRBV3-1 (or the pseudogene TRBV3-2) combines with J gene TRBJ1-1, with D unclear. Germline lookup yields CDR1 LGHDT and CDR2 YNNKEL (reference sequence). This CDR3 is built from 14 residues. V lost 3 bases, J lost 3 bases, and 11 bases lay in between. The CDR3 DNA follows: TGTGCCAGCAGCCAGGAAATAGCGGACACTGAAGCTTTCTTT. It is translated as CASSQEIADTEAFF.